One and the same sample provided the 12 T cell receptor beta chains below, sequenced in a study of blood T cell repertoires in COVID-19. Data came from immunoSEQ multiplex PCR; TCRdb stores just in-frame clones and leaves some out. The sample lists nearly 80,000 clones, roughly 80% occurring once. What was sequenced was peripheral blood. These receptors all come from a woman between 65 and 79 years old with acute or convalescent COVID-19.

V usage is TRBV6-6 and J usage is TRBJ2-7, with a weak D call TRBD1 (6 bases). The germline gives CDR1 MNHNY, CDR2 SVGAGI (reference sequence). V lost 3 bases to trimming and J lost 2 bases, with 17 bases between them. There are 16 residues in the CDR3. CDR3: CASSYSFRGNPYEQYF. DNA for the CDR3: TGTGCCAGCAGTTATTCTTTCAGGGGTAATCCCTACGAGCAGTACTTC.

This clone appeared once. The chain recombines TRBV7-2 with TRBJ1-1; D is undetermined. Germline lookup yields CDR1 SGHTA and CDR2 FQGNSA. This CDR3 comprises 15 residues. V lost 1 base to trimming and J lost 1 base, with 10 bases between them. CDR3 nucleotides: TGTGCCAGCAGCTTAGTCTGGCGGGGGAACACTGAAGCTTTCTTT. It encodes CASSLVWRGNTEAFF.

The genes are TRBV7-8 and TRBJ2-5; D unclear. V was clipped by 0 bases and J by 1 base, with 6 bases between them. Germline assignment: CDR1 SGHVS and CDR2 FQNEAQ. The CDR3 runs to 14 residues. The CDR3 DNA reads as TGTGCCAGCAGCTTAGCGTACAGCCAAGAGACCCAGTACTTC. It encodes CASSLAYSQETQYF.

The chain uses TRBV11-2 and TRBJ2-7; TRBD2 matches 10 bases. The CDR3 consists of 15 residues. CDR1 and CDR2 (germline): SGHAT, FQNNGV. J gave up 2 bases and V 6 bases, and 7 bases lay outside the gene matches. In DNA form, the CDR3 reads TGTGCCAGCAGACTTAGCGGGAGGCTGCCCTACGAGCAGTACTTC. It yields the protein CASRLSGRLPYEQYF.

The CDR3 spells CASSLKGAWDTQYF. CDR3 nucleotide sequence: TGTGCCAGCAGCTTAAAGGGGGCCTGGGATACGCAGTATTTT. The genes are TRBV11-3 and TRBJ2-3; TRBD1 agrees at 7 bases. V dropped 2 bases and J dropped 6; count of bases not matched to a gene: 5. This CDR3 region has 14 residues. Germline loops: CDR1 SGHNT, CDR2 YENEEA.

V and J are TRBV2 and TRBJ2-7; D not resolved. Per germline, CDR1 SNHLY and CDR2 FYNNEI. This CDR3 spans 12 amino acids. V was pared by 8 bases and J by 6 bases, with 14 bases between. The chain's CDR3 is CASLYSAGEQYF. The CDR3 DNA reads TGTGCCAGCTTGTACTCGGCAGGCGAGCAGTACTTC. The variable domain in full, with the rest retrieved from reference TRBV2 and TRBJ2-7, is EPEVTQTPSHQVTQMGQEVILRCVPISNHLYFYWYRQILGQKVEFLVSFYNNEISEKSEIFDDQFSVERPDGSNFTLKIRSTKLEDSAMYFCASLYSAGEQYFGPGTRLTVT.

The rearrangement joins TRBV29-1 to TRBJ1-2; D not resolved. V dropped 7 bases and J dropped 9 bases, with 18 bases sitting between them. CDR1 and CDR2 (germline): SQVTM, ANQGSEA. The CDR3 totals 12 residues. CDR3 in amino acids: CSARLSELSYTF. CDR3 nucleotide sequence: TGCAGCGCCCGACTCTCGGAGCTAAGCTACACCTTC.

V usage is TRBV5-6 and J usage is TRBJ1-6; perhaps TRBD1 as D (5 bases). Germline V gives CDR1 SGHDT, CDR2 YYEEEE. CDR3 size: 16 residues. Trimming cost V 4 bases and J 10 bases, with 21 bases left between them. In nucleotides, the CDR3 is TGTGCCAGCAGCCGCCCAGGGTTCAGGAAAGACTCACCCCTCCACTTT. Its translation is CASSRPGFRKDSPLHF.

This chain joins TRBV5-1 and TRBJ1-2; a weak D match, TRBD1 (5 bases). With 5 bases removed from V and 10 bases from J, the gap between germline ends came to 12 bases. CDR1 and CDR2 (germline): SGHRS, YFSETQ. The CDR3 runs to 11 residues. In DNA form, the CDR3 reads TGCGCCAGCAGTTTCGGGGGTCACTACACCTTC. Translated: CASSFGGHYTF.

This chain connects TRBV9 to TRBJ1-4; a possible D gene is TRBD1 (5 bases). V was pared by 3 bases and J by 8 bases, with 17 bases between. There are 15 residues in the CDR3. In germline, CDR1 is SGDLS, CDR2 YYNGEE. The CDR3 is CASSEPAREGEKLFF. In DNA form, the CDR3 reads TGTGCCAGCAGCGAACCCGCTCGGGAGGGGGAAAAACTGTTTTTT.

This rearrangement joins TRBV19 to TRBJ1-4, with 7 nucleotides matching TRBD1. This CDR3 spans 15 amino acids. CDR1 is LNHDA, CDR2 SQIVND, per germline (reference sequence). V shed 5 bases, J shed 3 bases, and the junction held 6 bases outside the gene matches. DNA for the CDR3: TGTGCCAGTAGTCCATACAGGGGTGCTAATGAAAAACTGTTTTTT. This translates into CASSPYRGANEKLFF.

The chain carries TRBV5-5 and TRBJ2-1; TRBD2 agrees at 10 bases. The CDR3 runs 16 residues. Germline-derived CDR1 and CDR2 are SGHKS and YYEKEE (reference sequence). The V and J ends lost 4 bases and 7 bases, in that order; junction bases with no gene match: 11. The CDR3 coding sequence is TGTGCCAGCAGCGGGTTAATGGCTAGCGGGAGTAATGAGCAGTTCTTC. Its translation: CASSGLMASGSNEQFF.